This TCR beta chain derives from a study of beta chain bispecific antibodies for T cell cancers. The V gene end was trimmed by 1 base and the J gene end by 5 bases; junction bases not matched to a gene: 11. The CDR3 sequence is 17 residues long. Germline CDR1 reads MGHRA; CDR2 reads YSYEKL. TCRdb re-called the 5' RACE reads with MiXCR, one entry per CDR3 protein. The data contain about 20,000 distinct CDR3 sequences, 2% to 2.5% of them singletons. In its sample, this clonotype was seen many times. Its target is not known. Overall study findings and caveats: TRBV-directed bispecific antibodies appeared to leave all non-targeted, unrelated TRBV family members unaffected. After anti-TRBV12 rather than anti-CD19 exposure, TRBV12-3 made up 98.9% less of total TRBV signal. In these mixed samples, most targeted TRBV reads derived from the leukemia cell line.

Blood mononuclear cells were expanded for 3 to 4 days using either OKT3 anti-CD3 antibody or CD3/CD28 beads. This sample: Jurkat plus normal T cells with anti-TRBV12 bispecific. The receptor comes from a human donor in good health. Some clones in this sample may be carry-over from other donors' samples. The sample here was healthy donor T cells cultured with leukemia cells, taken from a culture containing a bispecific antibody targeting TCR Vbeta12. The chain uses TRBV4-1 and TRBJ2-3; 8 bases are shared with TRBD2. CDR3 bases: TGCGCCAGCAGCCAAGGAACTTTAGCGGGGAGGGGAGATACGCAGTATTTT. Translating gives CASSQGTLAGRGDTQYF.